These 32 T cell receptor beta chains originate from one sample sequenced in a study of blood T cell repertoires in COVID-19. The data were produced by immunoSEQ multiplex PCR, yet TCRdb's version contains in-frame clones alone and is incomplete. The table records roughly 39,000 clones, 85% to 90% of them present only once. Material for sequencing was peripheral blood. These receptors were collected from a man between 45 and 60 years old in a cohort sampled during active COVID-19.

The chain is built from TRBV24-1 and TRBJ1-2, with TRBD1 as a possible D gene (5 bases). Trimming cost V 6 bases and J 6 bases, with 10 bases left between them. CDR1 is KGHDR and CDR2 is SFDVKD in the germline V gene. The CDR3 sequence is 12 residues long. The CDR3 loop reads CATSLGGDGYTF. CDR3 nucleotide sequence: TGTGCCACCAGTCTGGGGGGGGATGGCTACACCTTC.

CDR3 in DNA: TGTGCCAGCAGCCCTTTCGGCAGGGGAACTAATGAAAAACTGTTTTTT. Protein: CASSPFGRGTNEKLFF. V and J are TRBV14 and TRBJ1-4; possible D gene TRBD1, 6 bases. The length of the CDR3 is 16 residues. Germline V CDR1 and CDR2: SGHDN, FVKESK. V lost 4 bases, J lost 1 base, and 13 bases lay in between. Complete variable domain (other parts from reference TRBV14 and TRBJ1-4): EAGVTQFPSHSVIEKGQTVTLRCDPISGHDNLYWYRRVMGKEIKFLLHFVKESKQDESGMPNNRFLAERTGGTYSTLKVQPAELEDSGVYFCASSPFGRGTNEKLFFGSGTQLSVL.

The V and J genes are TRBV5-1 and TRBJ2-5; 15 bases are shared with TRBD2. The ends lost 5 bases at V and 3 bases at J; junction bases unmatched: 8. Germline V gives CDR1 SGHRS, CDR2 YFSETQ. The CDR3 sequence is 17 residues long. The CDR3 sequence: CASSMGLAGGHEETQYF. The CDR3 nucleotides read TGCGCCAGCAGTATGGGACTAGCGGGGGGCCACGAAGAGACCCAGTACTTC.

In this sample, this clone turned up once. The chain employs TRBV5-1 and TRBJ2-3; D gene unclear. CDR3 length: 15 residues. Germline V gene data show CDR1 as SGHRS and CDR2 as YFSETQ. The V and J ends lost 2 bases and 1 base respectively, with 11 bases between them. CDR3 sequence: CASSFTGRGTDTQYF. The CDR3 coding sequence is TGCGCCAGCAGCTTCACTGGCCGGGGCACAGATACGCAGTATTTT.

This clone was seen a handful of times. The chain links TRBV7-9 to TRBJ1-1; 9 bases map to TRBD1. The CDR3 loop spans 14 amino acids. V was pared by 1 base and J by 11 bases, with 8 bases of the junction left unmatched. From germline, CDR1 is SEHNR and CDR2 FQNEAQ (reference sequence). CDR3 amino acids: CASSLERDREGAFF. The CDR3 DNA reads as TGTGCCAGCAGCTTAGAGAGGGACAGGGAAGGCGCTTTCTTT.

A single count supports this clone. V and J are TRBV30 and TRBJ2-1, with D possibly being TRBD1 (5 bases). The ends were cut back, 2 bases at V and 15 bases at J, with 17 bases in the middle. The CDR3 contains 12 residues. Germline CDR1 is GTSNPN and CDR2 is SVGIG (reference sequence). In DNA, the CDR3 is TGTGCCTGGAGTTCCGACAGCTATCATCTGTTCTTC. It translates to CAWSSDSYHLFF.

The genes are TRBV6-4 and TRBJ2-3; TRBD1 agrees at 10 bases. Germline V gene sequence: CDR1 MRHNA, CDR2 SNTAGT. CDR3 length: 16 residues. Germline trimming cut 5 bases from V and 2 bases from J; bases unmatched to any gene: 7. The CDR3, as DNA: TGTGCCAGCAGTCCAACGACAGGGGGCCACACAGATACGCAGTATTTT. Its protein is CASSPTTGGHTDTQYF.

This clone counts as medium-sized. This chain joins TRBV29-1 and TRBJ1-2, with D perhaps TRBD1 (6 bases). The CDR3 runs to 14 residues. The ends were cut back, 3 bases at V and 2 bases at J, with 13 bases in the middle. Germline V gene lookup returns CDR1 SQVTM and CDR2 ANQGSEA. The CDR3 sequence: CSVEAGAPNYGYTF. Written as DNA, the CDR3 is TGCAGCGTTGAGGCAGGGGCCCCGAACTATGGCTACACCTTC.

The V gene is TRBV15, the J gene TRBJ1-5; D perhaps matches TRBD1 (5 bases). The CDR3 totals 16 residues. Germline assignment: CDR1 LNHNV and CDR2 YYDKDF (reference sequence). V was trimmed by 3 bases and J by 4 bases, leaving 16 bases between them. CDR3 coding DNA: TGTGCCACCAGCAGTCCTCGCGACAGATTTAATCAGCCCCAGCATTTT. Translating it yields CATSSPRDRFNQPQHF.

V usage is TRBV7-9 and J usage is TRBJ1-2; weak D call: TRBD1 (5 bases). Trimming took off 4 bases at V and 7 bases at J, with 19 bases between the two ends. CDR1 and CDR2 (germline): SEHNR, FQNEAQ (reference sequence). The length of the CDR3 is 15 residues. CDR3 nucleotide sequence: TGTGCCAGCAGCTCGACGAAGGGCAGGGCGGTTGGCTACACCTTC. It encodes CASSSTKGRAVGYTF.

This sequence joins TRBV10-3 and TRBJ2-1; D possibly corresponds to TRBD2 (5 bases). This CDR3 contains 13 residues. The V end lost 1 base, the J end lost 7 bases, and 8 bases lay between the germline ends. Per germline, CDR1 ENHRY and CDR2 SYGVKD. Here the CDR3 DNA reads TGTGCCATCAGTGAGTTGGGCGGGAATGAGCAGTTCTTC. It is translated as CAISELGGNEQFF.

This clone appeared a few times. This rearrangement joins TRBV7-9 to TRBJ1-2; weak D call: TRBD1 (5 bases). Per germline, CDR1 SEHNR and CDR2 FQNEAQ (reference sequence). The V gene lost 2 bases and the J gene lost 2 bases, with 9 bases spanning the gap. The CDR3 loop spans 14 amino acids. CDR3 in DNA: TGTGCCAGCAGCTTAAGTCAGGGCAACTATGGCTACACCTTC. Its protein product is CASSLSQGNYGYTF.

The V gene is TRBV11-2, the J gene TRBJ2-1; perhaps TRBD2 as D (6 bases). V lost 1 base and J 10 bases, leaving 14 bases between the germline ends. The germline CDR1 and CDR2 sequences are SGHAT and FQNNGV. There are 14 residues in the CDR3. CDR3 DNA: TGTGCCAGCAGCTTAGTTGGAGGGCATGGAGAGCAGTTCTTC. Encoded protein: CASSLVGGHGEQFF.

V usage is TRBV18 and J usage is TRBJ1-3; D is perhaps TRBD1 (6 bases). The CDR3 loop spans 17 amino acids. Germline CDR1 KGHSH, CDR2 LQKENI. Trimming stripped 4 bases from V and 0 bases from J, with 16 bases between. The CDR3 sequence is CASSLQGTRISGNTIYF. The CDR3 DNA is TGTGCCAGCTCACTACAGGGTACTCGTATCTCTGGAAACACCATATATTTT.

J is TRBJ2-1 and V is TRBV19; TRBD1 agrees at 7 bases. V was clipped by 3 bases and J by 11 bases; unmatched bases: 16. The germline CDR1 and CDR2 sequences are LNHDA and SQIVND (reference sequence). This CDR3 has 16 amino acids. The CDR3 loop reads CASSILQGSVSPKQFF. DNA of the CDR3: TGTGCCAGTAGTATCCTACAGGGGAGTGTGAGCCCTAAGCAGTTCTTC.

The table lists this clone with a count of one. The CDR3 DNA is TGTGCCACCAGTGTGACTGGAGGGACAGATACGCAGTATTTT. Encoded protein: CATSVTGGTDTQYF. The chain joins TRBV24-1 to TRBJ2-3; tentatively, D is TRBD2 (6 bases). V shed 5 bases and J shed 3 bases, with 11 bases lying between them. Germline loops: CDR1 KGHDR, CDR2 SFDVKD. The CDR3 totals 14 residues.

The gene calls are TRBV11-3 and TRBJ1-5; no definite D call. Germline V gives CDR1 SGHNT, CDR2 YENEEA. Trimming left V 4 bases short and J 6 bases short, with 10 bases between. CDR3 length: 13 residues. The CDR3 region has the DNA TGTGCCAGCAGCTCCAGCGCGGGTCAGCCCCAGCATTTT. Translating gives CASSSSAGQPQHF.

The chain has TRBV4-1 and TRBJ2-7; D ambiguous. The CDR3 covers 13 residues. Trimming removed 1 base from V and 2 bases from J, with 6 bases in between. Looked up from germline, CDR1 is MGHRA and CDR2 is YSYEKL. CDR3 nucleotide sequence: TGCGCCAGCAGCCAAGGGGCAACCTACGAGCAGTACTTC. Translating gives CASSQGATYEQYF.

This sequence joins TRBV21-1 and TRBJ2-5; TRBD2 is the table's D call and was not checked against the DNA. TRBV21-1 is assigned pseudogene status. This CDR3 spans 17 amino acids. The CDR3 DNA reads TGTGCCAGCAGCAGCCACTCTAGCGGGCGAAATCAAGAGACCCAGTACTTC. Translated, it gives CASSSHSSGRNQETQYF.

The CDR3 loop is CASSPGGQGGETQYF. In nucleotides, the CDR3 is TGCGCCAGCAGCCCCGGAGGGCAGGGAGGGGAGACCCAGTACTTC. The chain carries TRBV5-1 and TRBJ2-5, with TRBD2 matching over 7 bases. Germline CDR1 SGHRS, CDR2 YFSETQ. The length of the CDR3 is 15 residues. After removal of 4 bases from V and 5 bases from J, the junction contained 11 bases not matched to a gene. Looking up the rest from reference TRBV5-1 and TRBJ2-5 gives the full variable domain: KAGVTQTPRYLIKTRGQQVTLSCSPISGHRSVSWYQQTPGQGLQFLFEYFSETQRNKGNFPGRFSGRQFSNSRSEMNVSTLELGDSALYLCASSPGGQGGETQYFGPGTRLLVL.

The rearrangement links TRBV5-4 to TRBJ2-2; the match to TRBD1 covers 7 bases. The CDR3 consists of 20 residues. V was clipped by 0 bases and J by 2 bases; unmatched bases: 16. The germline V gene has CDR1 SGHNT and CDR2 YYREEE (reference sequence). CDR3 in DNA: TGTGCCAGCAGCTTGGGGCCCCTACAGGGGCGATCATTTAACACCGGGGAGCTGTTTTTT. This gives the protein CASSLGPLQGRSFNTGELFF.

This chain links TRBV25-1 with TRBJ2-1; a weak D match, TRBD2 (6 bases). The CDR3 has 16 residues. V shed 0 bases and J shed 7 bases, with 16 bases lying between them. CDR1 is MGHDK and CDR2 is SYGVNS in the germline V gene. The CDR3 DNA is TGTGCCAGCAGTGAATATGAGGGAGGATTAGGGAATGAGCAGTTCTTC. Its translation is CASSEYEGGLGNEQFF.

The CDR3 here is CASRSGVLGNQPQHF. CDR3 nucleotides: TGTGCCAGCAGATCAGGGGTTTTGGGCAATCAGCCCCAGCATTTT. V and J are TRBV27 and TRBJ1-5, with a weak D call TRBD1 (6 bases). V was shortened by 6 bases and J by 2 bases, with 14 bases between the two germline ends. The germline gives CDR1 MNHEY, CDR2 SMNVEV (reference sequence). The CDR3 covers 15 residues.

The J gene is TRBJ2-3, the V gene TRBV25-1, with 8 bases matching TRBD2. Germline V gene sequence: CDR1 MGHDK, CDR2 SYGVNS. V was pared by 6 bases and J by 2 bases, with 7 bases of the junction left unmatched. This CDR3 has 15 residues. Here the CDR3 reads CASRGAGVPTDTQYF. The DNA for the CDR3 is TGTGCCAGCAGGGGAGCGGGAGTCCCCACAGATACGCAGTATTTT.

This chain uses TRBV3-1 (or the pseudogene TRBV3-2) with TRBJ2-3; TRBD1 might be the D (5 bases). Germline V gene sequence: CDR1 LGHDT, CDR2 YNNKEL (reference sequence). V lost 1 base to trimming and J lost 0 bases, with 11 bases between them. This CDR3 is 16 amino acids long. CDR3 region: CASSQGQPPSTDTQYF. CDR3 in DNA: TGTGCCAGCAGCCAAGGACAGCCCCCTAGCACAGATACGCAGTATTTT.

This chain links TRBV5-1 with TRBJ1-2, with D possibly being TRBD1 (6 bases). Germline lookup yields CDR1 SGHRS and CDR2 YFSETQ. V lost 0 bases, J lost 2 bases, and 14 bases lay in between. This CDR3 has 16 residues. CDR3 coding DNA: TGCGCCAGCAGCTTGGGCCCACGGACAGCGAACTATGGCTACACCTTC. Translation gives CASSLGPRTANYGYTF.

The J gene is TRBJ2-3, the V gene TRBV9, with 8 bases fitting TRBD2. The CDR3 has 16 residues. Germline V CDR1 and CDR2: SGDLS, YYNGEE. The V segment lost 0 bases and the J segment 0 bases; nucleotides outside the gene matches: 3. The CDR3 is CASSVAGGASTDTQYF. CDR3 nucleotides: TGTGCCAGCAGCGTAGCGGGGGGGGCTAGCACAGATACGCAGTATTTT. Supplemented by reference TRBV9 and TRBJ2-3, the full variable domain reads DSGVTQTPKHLITATGQRVTLRCSPRSGDLSVYWYQQSLDQGLQFLIQYYNGEERAKGNILERFSAQQFPDLHSELNLSSLELGDSALYFCASSVAGGASTDTQYFGPGTRLTVL.

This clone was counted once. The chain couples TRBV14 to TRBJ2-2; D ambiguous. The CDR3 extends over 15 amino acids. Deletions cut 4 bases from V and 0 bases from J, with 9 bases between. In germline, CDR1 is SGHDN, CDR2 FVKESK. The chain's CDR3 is CASSLWSANTGELFF. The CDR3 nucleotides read TGTGCCAGCAGCCTTTGGTCAGCGAACACCGGGGAGCTGTTTTTT.

CDR3 bases: TGTGCCATCGGCGGGACTAGCGGGGTTAGCACCGGGGAGCTGTTTTTT. This codes for CAIGGTSGVSTGELFF. The rearrangement uses TRBV10-3 and TRBJ2-2, with TRBD2 matching 13 bases. The CDR3 has 16 residues. The ends lost 8 bases at V and 4 bases at J; junction bases unmatched: 7. Germline V gene lookup returns CDR1 ENHRY and CDR2 SYGVKD.

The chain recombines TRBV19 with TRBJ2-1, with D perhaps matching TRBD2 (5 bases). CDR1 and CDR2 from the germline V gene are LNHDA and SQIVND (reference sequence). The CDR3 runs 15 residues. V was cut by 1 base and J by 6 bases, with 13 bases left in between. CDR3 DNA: TGTGCCAGTAGTATAGTGAGGGAAACGGTCAATGAGCAGTTCTTC. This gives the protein CASSIVRETVNEQFF.

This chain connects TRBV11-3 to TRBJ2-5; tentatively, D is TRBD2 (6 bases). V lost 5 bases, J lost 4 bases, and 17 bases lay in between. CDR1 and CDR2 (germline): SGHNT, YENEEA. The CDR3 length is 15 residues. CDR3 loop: CASSTQEGLGETQYF. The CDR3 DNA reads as TGTGCCAGCAGCACACAGGAGGGGTTGGGAGAGACCCAGTACTTC.

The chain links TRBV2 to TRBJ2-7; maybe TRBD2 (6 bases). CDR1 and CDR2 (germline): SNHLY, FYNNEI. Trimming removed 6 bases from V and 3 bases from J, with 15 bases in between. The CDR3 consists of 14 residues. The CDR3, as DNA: TGTGCCAGCAGCCCCAGCGGAGGGTTCTACGAGCAGTACGTC. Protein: CASSPSGGFYEQYV.